This T cell receptor (beta chain) is from a study of blood T cells in healthy people across ages. General study results and limits: Estimated diversity that came from one million T cells was considered an underestimate. PBMCs that were unsorted prevented a conclusive naive versus antigen-experienced comparison.

Primers used in a second PCR of about 6 to 11 cycles were a sample-barcoded 5' primer and a J-beta primer mix. A 12-random-nucleotide template-switch adaptor tagged each cDNA molecule. TCRdb called the 5' RACE reads again in MiXCR, with one record for every CDR3 protein. The top ten clones hold 13% of a sample with fewer than 900,000 distinct CDR3 sequences, under 40% of them seen once. The total RNA that was extracted per sample amounted to at least 5 micrograms. This clonotype was found many times. No antigen is known for it. V was trimmed by 6 bases and J by 3 bases, leaving 13 bases between them. This CDR3 region has 14 residues.

The receptor was derived from a man younger than 35 in good health. The rearrangement joins TRBV12-3 or TRBV12-4 to TRBJ2-3, with D hard to call. The specimen was blood. Written as DNA, the CDR3 is TGTGCCAGCAGACGAGGCGAAGGGACAGATACGCAGTATTTT. Its translation is CASRRGEGTDTQYF.